These 30 T cell receptor beta chains were sequenced from one sample in a study of T cells in Graves' hyperthyroidism and ophthalmopathy. The source material, RNA transcripts, was used to amplify TCR beta CDR3 regions. The HTBI primer set drove a first-round RT-PCR of the TCR CDR3. Via MiXCR, TCRdb re-called the multiplex PCR reads, giving one row per CDR3 protein. The table includes roughly 520,000 distinct CDR3 sequences, 24% detected once. Sample: blood. The receptors here all came from a woman aged 25 to 39 with Graves' ophthalmopathy.

This clonotype has more than one count but fewer than ten. The chain combines TRBV5-1 with TRBJ2-7; possibly TRBD1 for D (5 bases). CDR1 and CDR2 from the germline V gene are SGHRS and YFSETQ. Between the trimmed V and J ends, which lost 2 bases and 1 base, there was a span of 16 bases. The CDR3 has 16 residues. Here the CDR3 reads CASSLSDRQVSYEQYF. The DNA for the CDR3 is TGCGCCAGCAGCTTAAGTGACAGACAAGTTTCCTACGAGCAGTACTTC.

The chain has TRBV6-9 and TRBJ2-6; 7 nucleotides line up with TRBD1. The CDR3 is 18 amino acids. Germline values: CDR1 MNHGY, CDR2 SVAAGI. With V trimmed by 6 bases and J by 0 bases, 11 bases remained unmatched. CDR3: CASSPTGPRPSGANVLTF. For the CDR3, the DNA is TGTGCCAGCAGCCCGACAGGGCCAAGGCCCTCTGGGGCCAACGTCCTGACTTTC.

V and J are TRBV29-1 and TRBJ1-2; 11 nucleotides line up with TRBD1. This CDR3 has 14 amino acids. In germline, CDR1 is SQVTM, CDR2 ANQGSEA. V lost 3 bases to trimming and J lost 0 bases; unmatched junction nucleotides: 0. The CDR3 bases are TGCAGCGTTGAGGGACAGGGGGCTAACTATGGCTACACCTTC. Translation gives CSVEGQGANYGYTF.

The chain recombines TRBV28 with TRBJ1-1, with 7 bases aligning to TRBD1. This CDR3 has 15 residues. V shed 7 bases, J shed 1 base, and the junction held 9 bases outside the gene matches. Germline V gene data show CDR1 as MDHEN and CDR2 as SYDVKM. CDR3 DNA: TGTGCCAGCATCGGAGCAGGGGGAGAGAACACTGAAGCTTTCTTT. Its protein is CASIGAGGENTEAFF. Combining the CDR3 with reference TRBV28 and TRBJ1-1 gives the whole variable domain DVKVTQSSRYLVKRTGEKVFLECVQDMDHENMFWYRQDPGLGLRLIYFSYDVKMKEKGDIPEGYSVSREKKERFSLILESASTNQTSMYLCASIGAGGENTEAFFGQGTRLTVV.

This clonotype showed up many times. This sequence joins TRBV5-1 and TRBJ2-7, with 9 bases lining up with TRBD1. Germline assignment: CDR1 SGHRS and CDR2 YFSETQ. The CDR3 runs 14 residues. With V trimmed by 3 bases and J by 4 bases, 5 bases remained unmatched. The CDR3 region is CASSWGQGGYEQYF. In DNA form, the CDR3 reads TGCGCCAGCAGCTGGGGACAGGGAGGATACGAGCAGTACTTC.

The V call is TRBV27, the J call TRBJ2-2; tentative D call: TRBD1 (5 bases). Trimming took off 4 bases at V and 5 bases at J, with 11 bases between the two ends. In germline, CDR1 is MNHEY, CDR2 SMNVEV (reference sequence). This CDR3 is 14 amino acids long. The DNA of the CDR3 is TGTGCCAGCAGTTGGCAGGGTGAAACCGGGGAGCTGTTTTTT. This translates into CASSWQGETGELFF.

DNA for the CDR3: TGTGCCAGCAGTTACTCGATTAGCCCCCACGGGGAGCTGTTTTTT. Translation: CASSYSISPHGELFF. The chain is built from TRBV6-5 and TRBJ2-2; D not certain. The CDR3 contains 15 residues. Germline V gene lookup returns CDR1 MNHEY and CDR2 SVGAGI. Trimming cost V 0 bases and J 7 bases, with 12 bases left between them.

This clonotype showed up many times. The chain joins TRBV2 to TRBJ2-3; 8 bases line up with TRBD2. CDR3 length: 14 amino acids. Germline-derived CDR1 and CDR2 are SNHLY and FYNNEI. V lost 5 bases and J lost 3; bases outside the gene matches: 4. In DNA form, the CDR3 reads TGTGCCAGCAGTCGACTAGCGCCGACAGATACGCAGTATTTT. Translated: CASSRLAPTDTQYF.

This clonotype was detected many times. This sequence joins TRBV12-3 or TRBV12-4 and TRBJ1-3; D call uncertain. Deletions cut 6 bases from V and 0 bases from J, with 9 bases between. The CDR3 sequence is 14 residues long. CDR3 in amino acids: CASRHLNSGNTIYF. The CDR3 DNA reads TGTGCCAGCAGACACCTGAACTCTGGAAACACCATATATTTT.

This clonotype was counted many times. This rearrangement joins TRBV6-5 to TRBJ1-1, with unresolved D. This CDR3 comprises 13 residues. Germline CDR1 is MNHEY and CDR2 is SVGAGI. Trimming pared 5 bases from V and 4 bases from J, leaving 11 bases between. The CDR3 DNA is TGTGCCAGCAGTAACAAAGGAAGCACTGAAGCTTTCTTT. Its translation: CASSNKGSTEAFF.

The chain recombines TRBV12-3 or TRBV12-4 with TRBJ1-2, with D possibly being TRBD1 (5 bases). The CDR3 covers 14 residues. V was trimmed by 3 bases and J by 2 bases, leaving 10 bases between them. CDR3 DNA sequence: TGTGCCAGCAGTTTGTACAGGACCAACTATGGCTACACCTTC. Amino acid sequence: CASSLYRTNYGYTF.

The sample holds one count of this clonotype. The chain carries TRBV27 and TRBJ1-2; 7 nucleotides align to TRBD1. This CDR3 is built from 15 residues. Germline V CDR1 and CDR2: MNHEY, SMNVEV (reference sequence). V lost 5 bases to trimming and J lost 0 bases; unmatched junction nucleotides: 6. DNA of the CDR3: TGTGCCAGCAGTACCCGACAGGGAGCTAACTATGGCTACACCTTC. Translated: CASSTRQGANYGYTF.

This clonotype was detected ten times or more. A junction boundary mismatches the germline segment, possibly from a read error. The chain combines TRBV12-3 or TRBV12-4 with TRBJ2-4; no clear D. CDR3 length: 12 amino acids. The CDR3 protein is CASTNAKNIKYF. The CDR3 DNA follows: TGTGCCAGCACCAATGCCAAAAACATTAAGTACTTC.

This sequence joins TRBV12-3 or TRBV12-4 and TRBJ1-2; D is uncertain. Trimming left V 5 bases short and J 8 bases short, with 18 bases between. The CDR3 contains 14 residues. The chain's CDR3 is CASSEEGRGLGYTF. DNA for the CDR3: TGTGCCAGCAGTGAGGAAGGGCGAGGGTTGGGCTACACCTTC.

This clonotype was seen more than once but under ten times. The rearrangement links TRBV4-3 to TRBJ1-2, with D unresolved. There are 14 residues in the CDR3. V was clipped by 0 bases and J by 4 bases, with 9 bases between them. The germline V gene encodes CDR1 LGHNA and CDR2 YSLEER. The CDR3 loop reads CASSQEVQIYGYTF. The CDR3 DNA reads TGCGCCAGCAGCCAAGAGGTACAGATCTATGGCTACACCTTC.

The chain is built from TRBV6-5 and TRBJ2-5; TRBD2 might be the D (6 bases). The germline CDR1 and CDR2 sequences are MNHEY and SVGAGI. This CDR3 is 15 amino acids long. Trimming pared 4 bases from V and 6 bases from J, leaving 18 bases between. The chain's CDR3 is CASSFIAAGLQTQYF. The DNA of the CDR3 is TGTGCCAGCAGTTTTATAGCGGCGGGGCTACAGACCCAGTACTTC.

The table lists this clonotype with many counts. J is TRBJ1-1 and V is TRBV10-1, with D possibly being TRBD1 (5 bases). Germline assignment: CDR1 WNHNN and CDR2 SYGVQD (reference sequence). V lost 6 bases and J lost 7, with 15 bases in between. The length of the CDR3 is 13 residues. The CDR3 is CASSDSTTGEAFF. DNA of the CDR3: TGCGCCAGCAGCGATAGTACCACAGGTGAAGCTTTCTTT.

This clonotype was detected many times. The chain recombines TRBV6-2 or TRBV6-3 with TRBJ2-7; 14 bases map to TRBD2. The CDR3 has 19 residues. Germline V gene data show CDR1 as MNHEY and CDR2 as SVGEGT. The trim removed 2 bases at V and 4 bases at J, leaving 13 bases unmatched. The CDR3 loop is CASSYPGTSGGPHRYEQYF. CDR3 nucleotides: TGTGCCAGCAGTTACCCAGGGACTAGCGGGGGACCTCATCGGTACGAGCAGTACTTC.

This clonotype was seen many times. The chain carries TRBV18 and TRBJ2-7; the match to TRBD1 covers 7 bases. Germline V lookup: CDR1 KGHSH, CDR2 LQKENI. The CDR3 consists of 15 residues. The V and J ends lost 8 bases and 2 bases, in that order; junction bases with no gene match: 12. CDR3: CASSPPGQGAYEQYF. The CDR3 bases are TGTGCCAGCAGCCCCCCGGGTCAGGGGGCCTACGAGCAGTACTTC.

This clonotype showed up many times. The V and J genes are TRBV7-2 and TRBJ1-5, with D perhaps TRBD1 (5 bases). The CDR3 has 15 residues. Between the trimmed V and J ends, which lost 1 base and 7 bases, there was a span of 14 bases. Germline CDR1 SGHTA, CDR2 FQGNSA. CDR3 region: CASSLVGGTEQPQHF. The CDR3 DNA reads as TGTGCCAGCAGCTTAGTGGGGGGGACTGAGCAGCCCCAGCATTTT.

In this sample, this clonotype turned up many times. The genes are TRBV20-1 and TRBJ1-1; 8 nucleotides agree with TRBD1. Germline loops: CDR1 DFQATT, CDR2 SNEGSKA (reference sequence). This CDR3 is 13 amino acids long. Germline trimming cut 3 bases from V and 4 bases from J; bases unmatched to any gene: 4. For the CDR3, the DNA is TGCAGTGCTAGGGGTCAGGGGGCCACTGAAGCTTTCTTT. It yields the protein CSARGQGATEAFF.

This clonotype was detected many times. The gene calls are TRBV4-1 and TRBJ1-2; the match to TRBD1 covers 8 bases. The CDR3 has 15 amino acids. Germline CDR1 MGHRA, CDR2 YSYEKL. V shed 2 bases and J 3 bases; nucleotides not matched to a gene: 5. The DNA of the CDR3 is TGCGCCAGCAGCCAACCGAAGACAGGGGACTATGGCTACACCTTC. Its translation is CASSQPKTGDYGYTF.

This chain joins TRBV12-5 and TRBJ2-2; a possible D gene is TRBD1 (6 bases). The CDR3 is 14 residues long. Germline V gene sequence: CDR1 LGHNT, CDR2 FRNRAP. V was trimmed by 0 bases and J by 6 bases, leaving 8 bases between them. The CDR3 DNA reads TGTGCTAGTGGTTTGGTAGGGACACCCGGGGAGCTGTTTTTT. Amino acids: CASGLVGTPGELFF.

There are many counts of this clonotype. The chain uses TRBV6-5 and TRBJ1-3, with D unresolved. Germline V lookup: CDR1 MNHEY, CDR2 SVGAGI. Trimming removed 0 bases from V and 0 bases from J, with 9 bases in between. This CDR3 region has 16 residues. CDR3 amino acids: CASSYSRGYSGNTIYF. In DNA, the CDR3 is TGTGCCAGCAGTTACTCCCGGGGATACTCTGGAAACACCATATATTTT.

This clonotype was found a few times. This rearrangement joins TRBV4-2 to TRBJ1-6, with TRBD1 identical over 7 bases. The CDR3 length is 15 residues. J lost 6 bases, V lost 3 bases, and 5 bases had no gene match. CDR1 is LGHNA and CDR2 is YNFKEQ in the germline V gene. The CDR3 is CASSQTGTVNSPLHF. The DNA for the CDR3 is TGTGCCAGCAGCCAGACGGGGACAGTTAATTCACCCCTCCACTTT.

There are many counts of this clonotype. The chain combines TRBV6-2 or TRBV6-3 with TRBJ1-1; D remains unclear. V shed 6 bases and J shed 0 bases, with 11 bases lying between them. Looked up from germline, CDR1 is MNHEY and CDR2 is SVGEGT. The CDR3 totals 14 residues. CDR3 sequence: CASSGRQMNTEAFF. The CDR3 coding sequence is TGTGCCAGCAGCGGACGGCAGATGAACACTGAAGCTTTCTTT.

There are many counts of this clonotype. Here the CDR3 reads CASSQGQGMPEAFF. CDR3 DNA: TGTGCCAGCAGCCAAGGACAGGGGATGCCTGAAGCTTTCTTT. The gene calls are TRBV9 and TRBJ1-1; TRBD1 matches 9 bases. With 4 bases clipped from V and 6 bases from J, the junction kept 7 bases outside the gene matches. CDR1 is SGDLS, CDR2 YYNGEE, per germline. The CDR3 totals 14 residues.

This clonotype was recorded at least ten times. The chain's CDR3 is CASSITGTYEQYF. The CDR3 region has the DNA TGTGCCAGTAGTATAACAGGGACCTACGAGCAGTACTTC. The rearrangement joins TRBV19 to TRBJ2-7; a possible D gene is TRBD1 (6 bases). This CDR3 is built from 13 residues. The V and J ends lost 2 bases and 2 bases respectively, with 7 bases between them. Germline V CDR1 and CDR2: LNHDA, SQIVND (reference sequence).

The V call is TRBV27, the J call TRBJ1-4; perhaps TRBD1 as D (6 bases). The V end was cut by 6 bases, the J end by 2 bases, with 13 bases between. CDR3 length: 15 residues. CDR1 and CDR2 (germline): MNHEY, SMNVEV (reference sequence). The DNA for the CDR3 is TGTGCCAGCAGCAGGAACAGGGTCACTAATGAAAAACTGTTTTTT. Encoded protein: CASSRNRVTNEKLFF. Together with reference TRBV27 and TRBJ1-4, the CDR3 gives the full variable domain: EAQVTQNPRYLITVTGKKLTVTCSQNMNHEYMSWYRQDPGLGLRQIYYSMNVEVTDKGDVPEGYKVSRKEKRNFPLILESPSPNQTSLYFCASSRNRVTNEKLFFGSGTQLSVL.

V usage is TRBV3-1 and J usage is TRBJ2-2; TRBD2 is a possible D gene (6 bases). Trimming cost V 0 bases and J 13 bases, with 12 bases left between them. Germline V CDR1 and CDR2: LGHDT, YNNKEL (reference sequence). The CDR3 covers 13 residues. The CDR3 here is CASSQDMEGRLFF. The CDR3 region has the DNA TGTGCCAGCAGCCAAGATATGGAGGGTAGGCTGTTTTTT.